The T cell receptor (beta chain) described here comes from a study of control samples from healthy donors and cancer patients. Germline CDR1 reads SEHNR; CDR2 reads FQNEAQ (reference sequence). CDR3 length: 13 residues. V lost 4 bases and J lost 4, with 7 bases in between. Data came from immunoSEQ multiplex PCR; TCRdb stores just in-frame clones and leaves some out. The data contain over 150,000 clones, roughly 95% of them singletons. This clonotype was sampled from a woman aged 25-40 years in good health. Sequencing used blood. The chain joins TRBV7-9 to TRBJ2-2; D not certain. The CDR3 sequence: CASSSDFTGELFF. CDR3 DNA: TGTGCCAGCAGCTCCGACTTCACCGGGGAGCTGTTTTTT. Using reference TRBV7-9 and TRBJ2-2 for the parts outside the CDR3, the full variable domain is DTGVSQNPRHKITKRGQNVTFRCDPISEHNRLYWYRQTLGQGPEFLTYFQNEAQLEKSRLLSDRFSAERPKGSFSTLEIQRTEQGDSAMYLCASSSDFTGELFFGEGSRLTVL.